This T cell receptor beta chain stems from a study of T cells in Graves' hyperthyroidism and ophthalmopathy. Trimming shortened V by 4 bases and J by 1 base, and 10 bases separated the two germline ends. This CDR3 spans 14 amino acids. Germline values: CDR1 MNHEY, CDR2 SVGAGI. This clonotype was observed at least ten times. Template material for amplifying TCR beta CDR3 regions consisted of RNA transcripts. The TCR CDR3 first-round RT-PCR relied on the HTBI primer set. TCRdb re-derived calls from the multiplex PCR reads in MiXCR, one entry per CDR3 protein. The data hold about 270,000 distinct CDR3 sequences, with approximately 14% observed a single time.

The specimen was blood. V usage is TRBV6-5 and J usage is TRBJ1-2; D unresolved. This TCR came from a woman aged 45-59 years with Graves' hyperthyroidism that later progressed to Graves' ophthalmopathy. The DNA of the CDR3 is TGTGCCAGCAGTTCTCCCCGAGTTAACTATGGCTACACCTTC. It codes for CASSSPRVNYGYTF.